This T cell receptor beta chain appears in the sequencing data of a study of T-cell memory formation after mild COVID-19. Looking at the study overall: Largely, TCR clusters stayed within a single donor. Findings and caveats of the study: Shrinking CD4+ clones were chiefly CM and EM; CD8+ ones were chiefly EMRA.

TCRdb used MiXCR to reprocess the 5' RACE reads, holding one entry per CDR3 protein. Of 110,000 to 150,000 distinct CDR3 sequences listed, 25% are singletons. V lost 1 base to trimming and J lost 1 base; unmatched junction nucleotides: 6. CDR1 MGHRA and CDR2 YSYEKL come from the germline V gene. The CDR3 has 17 residues. In the case of this clonotype: Its antigen is not identified.

Material: PBMCs or a T cell subset sorted from them (not recorded which). This rearrangement joins TRBV4-1 to TRBJ2-5; 10 nucleotides agree with TRBD2. This sequence originates from an adult woman who had mild COVID-19 (a few samples of this study predate the infection). Cell type and time point are not known. Here the CDR3 reads CASSQGILAGVQETQYF. DNA for the CDR3: TGCGCCAGCAGCCAAGGAATCCTAGCGGGGGTCCAAGAGACCCAGTACTTC.